The TCR beta chain described here comes from a study of T cell responses to AZD1222 COVID-19 vaccine. General study findings and limits: Clonal diversity was possibly underestimated, and the donors were mostly white British, with more females.

The germline CDR1 and CDR2 sequences are SGHDN and FVKESK. The CDR3 covers 11 residues. Trimming took off 8 bases at V and 9 bases at J, with 13 bases between the two ends. The repertoire was sequenced with immunoSEQ multiplex PCR; TCRdb's copy has only in-frame clones and lacks some. The sample records about 100,000 clones, about 89% being singletons. A few counts support this clone. Antigen unknown. The sequencing used peripheral blood, collected 28 days after the second AZD1222 dose. J is TRBJ1-1 and V is TRBV14; D is undetermined. The sequence was collected from an adult who received the AZD1222 COVID-19 vaccine. Written as DNA, the CDR3 is TGTGCCAGCTGGTGCGTGGTGCAAGCTTTCTTT. It is translated as CASWCVVQAFF.